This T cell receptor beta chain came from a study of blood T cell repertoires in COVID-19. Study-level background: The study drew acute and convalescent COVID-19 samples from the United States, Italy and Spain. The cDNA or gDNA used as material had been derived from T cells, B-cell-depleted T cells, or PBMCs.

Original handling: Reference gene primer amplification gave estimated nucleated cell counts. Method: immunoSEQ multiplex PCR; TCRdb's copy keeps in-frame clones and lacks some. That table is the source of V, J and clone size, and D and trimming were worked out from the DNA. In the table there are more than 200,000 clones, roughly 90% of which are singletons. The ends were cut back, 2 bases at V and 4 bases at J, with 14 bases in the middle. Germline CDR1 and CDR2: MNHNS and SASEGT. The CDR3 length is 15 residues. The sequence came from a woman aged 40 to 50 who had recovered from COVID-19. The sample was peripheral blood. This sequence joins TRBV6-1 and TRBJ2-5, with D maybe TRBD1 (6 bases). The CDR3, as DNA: TGTGCCAGCAGTGAAAACACAGGGATAATAGAGACCCAGTACTTC. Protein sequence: CASSENTGIIETQYF.